The clone carrying this T cell receptor (beta chain) appeared a single time. The repertoire was sequenced with immunoSEQ multiplex PCR; TCRdb's copy has only in-frame clones and lacks some. The sample has about 58,000 clones; roughly nine tenths are singletons. These data come from a study of identifying expanded T cells in peripheral blood. This receptor was identified in a person between 18 and 69 years old in good health. Sequencing was done on a sample of blood.

CDR3: CASSLSPDYSNQPQHF. DNA of the CDR3: TGTGCCAGCAGCTTGTCACCGGACTATAGCAATCAGCCCCAGCATTTT. The chain joins TRBV5-5 to TRBJ1-5; D not certain. Trimming cost V 1 base and J 0 bases, with 11 bases left between them. CDR1 and CDR2 from the germline V gene are SGHKS and YYEKEE (reference sequence). The CDR3 spans 16 residues. Combining the CDR3 with reference TRBV5-5 and TRBJ1-5 gives the whole variable domain DAGVTQSPTHLIKTRGQQVTLRCSPISGHKSVSWYQQVLGQGPQFIFQYYEKEERGRGNFPDRFSARQFPNYSSELNVNALLLGDSALYLCASSLSPDYSNQPQHFGDGTRLSIL.